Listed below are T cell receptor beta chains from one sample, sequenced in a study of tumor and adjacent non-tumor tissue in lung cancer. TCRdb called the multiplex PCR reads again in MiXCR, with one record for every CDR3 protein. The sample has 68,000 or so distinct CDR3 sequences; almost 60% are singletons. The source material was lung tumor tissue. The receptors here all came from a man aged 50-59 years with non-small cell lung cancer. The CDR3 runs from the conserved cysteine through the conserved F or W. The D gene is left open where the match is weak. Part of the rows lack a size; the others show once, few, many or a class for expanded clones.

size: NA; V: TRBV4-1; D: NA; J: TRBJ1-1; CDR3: CASSQDSLVVMNAEAFF; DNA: TGCGCCAGCAGTCAAGATAGTCTCGTCGTCATGAACGCTGAAGCTTTCTTT
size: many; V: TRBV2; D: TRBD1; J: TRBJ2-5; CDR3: CASTWTGQETQYF; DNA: TGTGCCAGCACTTGGACAGGGCAAGAGACCCAGTACTTC
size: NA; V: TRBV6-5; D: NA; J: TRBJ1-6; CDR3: CASSAGQYNSHLHF; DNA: TGTGCCAGCAGTGCGGGTCAGTATAATTCACACCTCCACTTT
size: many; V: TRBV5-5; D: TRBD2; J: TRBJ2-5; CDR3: CASSKWTSGETQYF; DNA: TGTGCCAGCAGCAAATGGACTAGCGGGGAGACCCAGTACTTC
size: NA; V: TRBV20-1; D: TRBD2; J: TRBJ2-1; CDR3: CSARVASGRKRDYNEQFF; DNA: TGCAGTGCTAGAGTGGCTAGCGGGAGGAAACGGGACTACAATGAGCAGTTCTTC
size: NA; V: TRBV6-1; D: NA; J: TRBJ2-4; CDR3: CAGSDETEGDAKNIQYF; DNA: TGTGCCGGCAGTGACGAGACCGAGGGGGATGCCAAAAACATTCAGTACTTC
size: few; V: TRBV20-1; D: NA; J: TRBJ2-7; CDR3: CSAAQRPGVYEQYF; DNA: TGCAGTGCTGCCCAAAGACCGGGGGTCTACGAGCAGTACTTC
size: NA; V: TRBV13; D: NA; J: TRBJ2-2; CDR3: CASSLRERITNTGELFF; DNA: TGTGCCAGCAGCTTAAGGGAACGGATTACGAACACCGGGGAGCTGTTTTTT
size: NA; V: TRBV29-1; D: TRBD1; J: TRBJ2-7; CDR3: CSVAIQGDYERYF; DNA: TGCAGCGTTGCGATTCAGGGGGATTACGAGCGATACTTC
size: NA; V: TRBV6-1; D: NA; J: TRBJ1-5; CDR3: CTSSEDWAGNSQPQHF; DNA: TGTACCAGCAGTGAAGACTGGGCAGGCAACAGCCAGCCCCAGCATTTT
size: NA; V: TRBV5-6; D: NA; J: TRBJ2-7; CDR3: CANSTLGDSFYEQYF; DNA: TGTGCCAACAGCACCTTAGGAGACAGTTTCTACGAGCAGTACTTC
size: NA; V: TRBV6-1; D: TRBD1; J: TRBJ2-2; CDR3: CTSSEAGTGVVGYTGELFF; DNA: TGTACCAGCAGTGAGGCGGGGACAGGGGTAGTAGGGTACACCGGGGAGCTGTTTTTT
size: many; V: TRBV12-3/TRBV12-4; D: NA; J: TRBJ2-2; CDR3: CASSLRDTGELFF; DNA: TGTGCCAGCAGTTTAAGGGACACCGGGGAGCTGTTTTTT
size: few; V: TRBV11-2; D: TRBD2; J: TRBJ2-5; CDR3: CVGSSELGGLAGGRRETQYF; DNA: TGTGTCGGCAGCTCCGAACTAGGAGGACTAGCGGGGGGGCGGAGAGAGACCCAGTACTTC
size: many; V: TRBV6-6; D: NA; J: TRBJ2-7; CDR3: CASSYQRDQQYF; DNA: TGTGCCAGCAGTTACCAGAGGGACCAGCAGTACTTC
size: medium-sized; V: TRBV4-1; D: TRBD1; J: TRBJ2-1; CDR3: CASSRGQGAVFNEQFF; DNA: TGCGCCAGCAGCAGGGGACAGGGGGCAGTATTCAATGAGCAGTTCTTC
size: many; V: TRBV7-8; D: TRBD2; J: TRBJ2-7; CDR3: CASSPYYVTSASSYEQYF; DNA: TGTGCCAGCAGCCCTTATTACGTGACTAGCGCGAGCTCCTACGAGCAGTACTTC
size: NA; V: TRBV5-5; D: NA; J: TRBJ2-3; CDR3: CARSLGRDSDTQYF; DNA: TGTGCCAGAAGTTTGGGTAGGGACTCAGATACGCAGTATTTT
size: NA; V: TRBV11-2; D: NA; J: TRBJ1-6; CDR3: CAGSPDSGHTSPLHF; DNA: TGTGCCGGCAGCCCGGACAGCGGCCATACTTCACCCCTCCACTTT
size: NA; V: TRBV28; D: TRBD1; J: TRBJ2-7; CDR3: CASSPGTGGPYEQYF; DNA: TGTGCCAGCAGTCCAGGGACAGGGGGTCCCTACGAGCAGTACTTC
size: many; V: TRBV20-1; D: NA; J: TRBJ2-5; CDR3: CSAHDWRETQYF; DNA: TGCAGTGCCCACGATTGGCGGGAGACCCAGTACTTC
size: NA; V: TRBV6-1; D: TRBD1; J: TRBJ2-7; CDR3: CVSSRGTGVPGRYF; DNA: TGTGTCAGCAGCCGCGGGACAGGGGTTCCGGGGCGGTACTTC
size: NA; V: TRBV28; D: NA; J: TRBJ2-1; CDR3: CAISLSAGPGEGYNEQFF; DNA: TGTGCCATCAGTTTAAGCGCCGGGCCCGGTGAAGGGTACAATGAGCAGTTCTTC
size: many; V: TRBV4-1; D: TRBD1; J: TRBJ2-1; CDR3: CASSRDRDYNEQFF; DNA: TGCGCCAGCAGCCGGGACAGGGACTACAATGAGCAGTTCTTC
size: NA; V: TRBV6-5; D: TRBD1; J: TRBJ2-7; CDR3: CAISFTGTGLRLQYF; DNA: TGTGCCATCAGCTTCACAGGGACAGGGCTCCGTCTGCAGTACTTC
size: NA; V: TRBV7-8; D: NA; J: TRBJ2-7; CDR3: CASSSGHQAPYEQYF; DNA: TGTGCCAGCAGCTCAGGGCACCAGGCCCCGTACGAGCAGTACTTC
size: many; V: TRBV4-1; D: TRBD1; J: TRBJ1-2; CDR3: CASSQAGTGEHGYTF; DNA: TGCGCCAGCAGCCAGGCGGGGACAGGGGAACATGGCTACACCTTC
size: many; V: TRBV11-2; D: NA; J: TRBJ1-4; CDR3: CASSNHLHPTNEKLFF; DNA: TGTGCCAGCAGTAACCACCTCCACCCAACTAATGAAAAACTGTTTTTT
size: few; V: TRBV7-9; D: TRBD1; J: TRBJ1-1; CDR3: CASSPTGQMNTEAFF; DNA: TGTGCCAGCAGCCCGACAGGGCAAATGAACACTGAAGCTTTCTTT
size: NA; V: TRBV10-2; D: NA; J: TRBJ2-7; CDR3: CASGFGLGDKQYF; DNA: TGCGCCAGCGGGTTTGGGCTGGGGGACAAGCAGTATTTC
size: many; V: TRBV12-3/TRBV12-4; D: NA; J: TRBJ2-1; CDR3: CASSPYYNEQFF; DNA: TGTGCCAGCAGTCCGTACTACAATGAGCAGTTCTTC
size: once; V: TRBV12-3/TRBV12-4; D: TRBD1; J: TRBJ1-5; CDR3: CADSSPTGGNQPQHF; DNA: TGTGCCGACAGTTCCCCGACAGGGGGCAATCAGCCCCAGCATTTT
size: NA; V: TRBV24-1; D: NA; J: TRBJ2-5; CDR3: CATSDSAQEIQYF; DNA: TGTGCCACCAGCGATTCGGCCCAGGAGATCCAGTACTTC
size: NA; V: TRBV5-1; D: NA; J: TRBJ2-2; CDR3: CASKFDTGELFF; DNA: TGCGCCAGCAAATTCGATACCGGGGAGCTGTTTTTT
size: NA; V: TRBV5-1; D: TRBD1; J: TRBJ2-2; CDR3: CASSWGQGRTGELFF; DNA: TGCGCCAGCAGCTGGGGACAGGGAAGGACCGGGGAGCTGTTTTTT
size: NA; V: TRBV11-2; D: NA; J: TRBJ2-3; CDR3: CASSLGGLSNTDTHYF; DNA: TGTGCCAGCAGCTTAGGGGGATTATCTAACACAGATACGCATTATTTT
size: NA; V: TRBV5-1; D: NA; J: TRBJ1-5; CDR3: CASSPLRPDTDTQHF; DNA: TGCGCCAGCAGCCCTCTCCGCCCTGACACAGATACGCAGCATTTT
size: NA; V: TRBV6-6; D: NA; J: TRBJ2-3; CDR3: CASSPGHPIDTQYF; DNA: TGTGCCAGCAGTCCTGGACACCCCATAGATACACAGTATTTT
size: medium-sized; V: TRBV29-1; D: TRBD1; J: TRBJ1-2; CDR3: CSSRGQESNYGYTF; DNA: TGCAGCTCCCGAGGACAGGAGTCTAACTATGGCTACACCTTC
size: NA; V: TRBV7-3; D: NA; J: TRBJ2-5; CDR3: CASSSQVQETQYF; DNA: TGTGCCAGCAGTTCGCAGGTCCAAGAGACCCAGTACTTC
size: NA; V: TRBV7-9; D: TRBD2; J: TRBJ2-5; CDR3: CASSCTRASGGLVQETQYF; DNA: TGTGCCAGCAGCTGTACCCGGGCTAGCGGGGGGTTGGTACAAGAGACCCAGTACTTC
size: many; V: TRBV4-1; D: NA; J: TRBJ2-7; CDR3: CASSQALGEVRSYEQYF; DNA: TGCGCCAGCAGCCAAGCCCTGGGAGAGGTCCGCTCCTACGAGCAGTACTTC
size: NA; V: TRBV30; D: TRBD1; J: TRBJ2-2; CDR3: CAWGRDRNTGELFF; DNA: TGTGCCTGGGGCCGGGACAGAAACACCGGGGAGCTGTTTTTT
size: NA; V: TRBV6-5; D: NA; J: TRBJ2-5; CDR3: CASSQMGETQYF; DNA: TGTGCCAGTAGTCAGATGGGGGAGACCCAGTACTTC
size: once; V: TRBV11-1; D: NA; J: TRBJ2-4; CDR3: CASTQEILAKNIQYF; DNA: TGTGCCAGCACCCAAGAGATACTAGCCAAAAACATTCAGTACTTC
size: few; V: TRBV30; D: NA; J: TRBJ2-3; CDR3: CAWSVPARGTDTQYF; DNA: TGTGCCTGGAGTGTACCCGCAAGGGGCACAGATACGCAGTATTTT